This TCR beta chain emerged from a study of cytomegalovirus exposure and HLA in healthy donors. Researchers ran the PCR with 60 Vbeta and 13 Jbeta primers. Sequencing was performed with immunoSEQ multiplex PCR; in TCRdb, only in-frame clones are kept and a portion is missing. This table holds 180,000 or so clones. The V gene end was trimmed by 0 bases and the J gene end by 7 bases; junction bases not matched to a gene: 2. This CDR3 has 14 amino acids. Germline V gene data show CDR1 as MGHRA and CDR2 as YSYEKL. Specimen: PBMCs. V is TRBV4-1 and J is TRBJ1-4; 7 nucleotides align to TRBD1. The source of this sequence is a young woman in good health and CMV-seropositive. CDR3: CASSQEQGSEKLFF. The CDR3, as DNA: TGCGCCAGCAGCCAAGAACAGGGGAGTGAAAAACTGTTTTTT.